This T cell receptor beta chain was found in a study of cytomegalovirus exposure and HLA in healthy donors. Trimming pared 0 bases from V and 2 bases from J, leaving 15 bases between. The CDR3 contains 16 residues. Looked up from germline, CDR1 is SGDLS and CDR2 is YYNGEE. At collection, donors were nominally healthy, but unrecorded immune exposures were probable. PCR was performed using 60 Vbeta and 13 Jbeta primers. Assay: immunoSEQ multiplex PCR; the TCRdb copy retains only in-frame clones and omits some. This table has about 130,000 clones, 80% appearing once. Comments on this clone: The same CDR3 is also encoded by other DNA sequences in this sample.

The specimen was PBMCs. The chain links TRBV9 to TRBJ2-7, with D maybe TRBD2 (6 bases). The sequence was collected from a man younger than 45 in good health and CMV-seronegative. Written as DNA, the CDR3 is TGTGCCAGCAGCGTAGCGGATAGCGGAGCACCCTACGAGCAGTACTTC. As protein: CASSVADSGAPYEQYF. The variable domain in full, with the rest retrieved from reference TRBV9 and TRBJ2-7, is DSGVTQTPKHLITATGQRVTLRCSPRSGDLSVYWYQQSLDQGLQFLIQYYNGEERAKGNILERFSAQQFPDLHSELNLSSLELGDSALYFCASSVADSGAPYEQYFGPGTRLTVT.